This entry describes one T cell receptor beta chain. This sample stems from a study of T cells in localized non-small cell lung cancer. Trimming cost V 7 bases and J 8 bases, with 15 bases left between them. From germline, CDR1 is SGHAT and CDR2 FQDESV (reference sequence). The CDR3 extends over 13 amino acids. TCRdb's copy holds only in-frame clones and misses some; the assay was immunoSEQ multiplex PCR. The data hold around 50,000 clones, with around 87% observed a single time. This material consisted of PBMCs, taken before any cancer treatment. The V call is TRBV11-1, the J call TRBJ2-1, with D possibly matching TRBD2 (6 bases). The sequence came from a female donor with stage II lung adenocarcinoma. CDR3 coding DNA: TGTGCCAGCACCCCACCGGGGGATGATGAGCAGTTCTTC. Its translation: CASTPPGDDEQFF.